This entry lists 3 T cell receptor beta chains sequenced from one sample in a study of blood T cells in healthy people across ages (dated by TCRdb to between 2014 and 2017). The library was produced with 5' RACE. This sample was sequenced with an Illumina HiSeq 2500. The second PCR ran for roughly 7 to 12 cycles and used a J-beta primer mix along with a sample-barcoded 5' primer. TCRdb ran its own pipeline on the public reads, namely fastp trimming at Q25 and MiXCR clone calling, and kept in-frame beta chains. Merged by CDR3 protein, the rows form single entries marked with the most common genes and DNA. The sample includes just under 750,000 distinct CDR3 sequences, with approximately 22% observed a single time. The ten largest make up roughly 22% of the sample. Sequencing was carried out using blood. These receptors all stem from a man in his 70s in good health.

The chain links TRBV10-2 to TRBJ1-1; D may be TRBD1 (5 bases). This CDR3 has 13 amino acids. V gave up 6 bases and J gave up 5 bases, with 13 bases separating them. Germline CDR1 and CDR2: WSHSY and SAAADI. The CDR3 spells CASREAGRTEAFF. For the CDR3, the DNA is TGCGCCAGCAGAGAGGCAGGGCGGACTGAAGCTTTCTTT.

This clonotype turned up a few times. This chain links TRBV3-1 with TRBJ2-3; 7 bases agree with TRBD2. This CDR3 spans 14 amino acids. The germline CDR1 and CDR2 sequences are LGHDT and YNNKEL (reference sequence). Losses at the gene ends were 4 bases for V and 9 bases for J; bases not matched to a gene: 10. CDR3 nucleotide sequence: TGTGCCAGCAGCCTCCCCTCGGCGGGAGAAACGCAGTATTTT. Translated, it gives CASSLPSAGETQYF.

This clonotype appeared a few times. The chain is built from TRBV20-1 and TRBJ1-1; TRBD1 matches at 7 bases. Losses at the gene ends were 2 bases for V and 4 bases for J; bases not matched to a gene: 7. This CDR3 spans 14 amino acids. Germline V gene data show CDR1 as DFQATT and CDR2 as SNEGSKA (reference sequence). This CDR3 reads CSARPGQLGTEAFF. CDR3 nucleotide sequence: TGCAGTGCTAGACCGGGACAGCTCGGCACTGAAGCTTTCTTT.